Following are 13 T cell receptor beta chains from one sample sequenced in a study of regulatory T cells in long-lasting Graves disease. The time point: newly diagnosed GD, antithyroid drugs for less than 3 months. Construction of the TCR library relied on RNA isolated from PBMCs. Through Arm-PCR of CDR3 regions and iRepertoire HTBI primers, TCR beta libraries were built. TCRdb called the multiplex PCR reads again in MiXCR, with one record for every CDR3 protein. The sample consists of hundreds of thousands of distinct CDR3 sequences, approximately 13% of them appearing once. These records were also assigned to another study, of T cells in Graves' hyperthyroidism and ophthalmopathy.

Sequences were derived from peripheral blood mononuclear cells (PBMCs), sampled at new diagnosis, from a patient treated with antithyroid drugs. These receptor sequences come from a man younger than 40 with Graves disease.

This clonotype was recorded many times. The CDR3 sequence is CASRPGGGNTEAFF. The DNA of the CDR3 is TGTGCCAGCCGCCCGGGGGGGGGGAACACTGAAGCTTTCTTT. The chain is built from TRBV7-6 and TRBJ1-1, with D possibly matching TRBD1 (5 bases). The CDR3 length is 14 residues. Trimming shortened V by 8 bases and J by 1 base, and 14 bases separated the two germline ends. CDR1 and CDR2 (germline): SGHVS, FNYEAQ.

The rearrangement links TRBV7-2 to TRBJ2-7, with a weak D call TRBD1 (6 bases). The length of the CDR3 is 15 residues. From germline, CDR1 is SGHTA and CDR2 FQGNSA. V was trimmed by 4 bases and J by 4 bases, leaving 17 bases between them. The CDR3 DNA sequence: TGTGCCAGCAGCTCTACAGGGCTTGACTGGTACGAGCAGTACTTC. Translating it yields CASSSTGLDWYEQYF.

This clonotype was observed a handful of times. V usage is TRBV20-1 and J usage is TRBJ2-5, with D perhaps matching TRBD1 or TRBD2 (7 bases each). This CDR3 has 16 residues. CDR1 and CDR2 from the germline V gene are DFQATT and SNEGSKA (reference sequence). Trimming cost V 0 bases and J 4 bases, with 18 bases left between them. The CDR3 loop is CSARDPARGGGETQYF. DNA for the CDR3: TGCAGTGCTAGAGATCCCGCCAGGGGGGGCGGAGAGACCCAGTACTTC.

This clonotype was observed many times. The chain employs TRBV6-1 and TRBJ2-7; 9 bases agree with TRBD1. Germline-derived CDR1 and CDR2 are MNHNS and SASEGT. CDR3 size: 15 residues. Trimming removed 6 bases from V and 0 bases from J; junction bases left unmatched: 6. CDR3: CASRLGQGSSYEQYF. In nucleotides, the CDR3 is TGTGCCAGCAGACTGGGACAGGGTAGCTCCTACGAGCAGTACTTC.

This clonotype was detected ten times or more. The chain carries TRBV20-1 and TRBJ2-3, with D unresolved. CDR1 and CDR2 (germline): DFQATT, SNEGSKA (reference sequence). The CDR3 covers 10 residues. Between the trimmed V and J ends, which lost 4 bases and 4 bases, there was a span of 3 bases. CDR3 sequence (DNA): TGCAGTGCTATGTCAGATACGCAGTATTTT. It translates to CSAMSDTQYF.

This chain connects TRBV19 to TRBJ2-1, with unresolved D. The germline V and J ends were trimmed by 5 bases and 7 bases, with 12 bases remaining between them. The CDR3 contains 13 residues. The germline V gene encodes CDR1 LNHDA and CDR2 SQIVND (reference sequence). CDR3 DNA: TGTGCCAGTAGTCGGCCGGGCCGTAATGAGCAGTTCTTC. It encodes CASSRPGRNEQFF.

This clonotype was found a few times. The conserved phenylalanine or tryptophan normally closing the CDR3 is absent here, so this likely arose from a read error. The chain carries TRBV5-1 and TRBJ2-7, with D tentatively TRBD2 (5 bases). This CDR3 is built from 16 residues. Germline values: CDR1 SGHRS, CDR2 YFSETQ. V lost 0 bases and J 0 bases, leaving 13 bases between the germline ends. CDR3: CASSLVFGDSSYEQYL. CDR3 in DNA: TGCGCCAGCAGCTTGGTCTTCGGGGATAGCTCCTACGAGCAGTACCTC.

There are a few counts of this clonotype. Being one base from a much bigger clone, this may be a read error. The gene calls are TRBV12-3 or TRBV12-4 and TRBJ1-2; 7 nucleotides align to TRBD1. This CDR3 has 16 residues. J gave up 7 bases and V 11 bases, and 22 bases lay outside the gene matches. The CDR3 here is CAGTIRAIQGLGGYTF. The CDR3 DNA follows: TGTGCCGGCACCATACGGGCGATACAGGGGCTTGGTGGCTACACCTTC.

The sample holds many counts of this clonotype. V and J are TRBV12-3 or TRBV12-4 and TRBJ2-7; 9 positions match TRBD1. Trimming removed 5 bases from V and 5 bases from J; junction bases left unmatched: 1. The CDR3 is made up of 12 amino acids. CDR3 coding DNA: TGTGCCAGCAGTCGGACAGGGGACGAGCAGTACTTC. Translation gives CASSRTGDEQYF.

This clonotype was seen ten or more times. The chain is built from TRBV12-3 or TRBV12-4 and TRBJ1-5; possibly TRBD1 for D (5 bases). CDR3 size: 14 residues. V dropped 8 bases and J dropped 0 bases, with 11 bases sitting between them. CDR3 coding DNA: TGTGCCAGCGGGGCGACGGATAGCAATCAGCCCCAGCATTTT. This translates into CASGATDSNQPQHF.

There are many counts of this clonotype. CDR3 region: CASSASRGAYEQYF. In DNA, the CDR3 is TGTGCCAGCAGTGCGTCCCGTGGAGCCTACGAGCAGTACTTC. V is TRBV6-2 or TRBV6-3 and J is TRBJ2-7; unclear D gene. Germline CDR1 and CDR2: MNHEY and SVGEGT. This CDR3 spans 14 amino acids. The V end lost 5 bases, the J end lost 2 bases, and 13 bases lay between the germline ends.

This clonotype was recorded many times. This rearrangement joins TRBV5-1 to TRBJ1-1, with 8 bases lining up with TRBD1. The CDR3 runs 16 residues. Per the germline V gene, CDR1 is SGHRS and CDR2 is YFSETQ. With 0 bases clipped from V and 4 bases from J, the junction kept 8 bases outside the gene matches. DNA of the CDR3: TGCGCCAGCAGCTTGGGGCAGGGGGCGAGAGGCACTGAAGCTTTCTTT. Translated: CASSLGQGARGTEAFF.

This clonotype was found many times. The V gene is TRBV29-1, the J gene TRBJ2-7, with TRBD1 matching over 9 bases. From germline, CDR1 is SQVTM and CDR2 ANQGSEA. This CDR3 is 13 amino acids long. The V segment lost 6 bases and the J segment 5 bases; nucleotides outside the gene matches: 8. In DNA, the CDR3 is TGCAGCGTCTTGGGGGGGGACAGGGACGAGCAGTACTTC. Translated, it gives CSVLGGDRDEQYF.